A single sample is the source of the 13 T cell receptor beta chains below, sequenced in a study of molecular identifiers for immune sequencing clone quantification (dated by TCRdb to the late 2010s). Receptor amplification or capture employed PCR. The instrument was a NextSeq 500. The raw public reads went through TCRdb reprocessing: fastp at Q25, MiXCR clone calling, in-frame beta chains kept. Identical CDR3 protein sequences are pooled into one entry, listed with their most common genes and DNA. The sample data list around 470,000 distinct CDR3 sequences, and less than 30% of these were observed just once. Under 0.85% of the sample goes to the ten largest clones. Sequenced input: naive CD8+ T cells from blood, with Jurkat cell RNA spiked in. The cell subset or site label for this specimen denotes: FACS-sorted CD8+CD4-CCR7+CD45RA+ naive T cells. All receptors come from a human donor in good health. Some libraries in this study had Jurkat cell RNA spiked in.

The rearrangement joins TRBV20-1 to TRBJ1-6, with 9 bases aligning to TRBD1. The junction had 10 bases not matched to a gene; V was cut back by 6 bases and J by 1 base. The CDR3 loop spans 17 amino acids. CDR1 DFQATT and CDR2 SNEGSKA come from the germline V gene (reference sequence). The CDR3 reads CSAAGTGRESYNSPLHF. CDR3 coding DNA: TGCAGTGCCGCCGGGACAGGGAGGGAATCCTATAATTCACCCCTCCACTTT.

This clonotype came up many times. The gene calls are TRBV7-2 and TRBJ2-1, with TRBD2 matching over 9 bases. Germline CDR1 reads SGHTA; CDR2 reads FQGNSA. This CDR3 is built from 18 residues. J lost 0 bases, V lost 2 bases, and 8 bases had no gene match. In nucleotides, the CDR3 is TGTGCCAGCAGCTTATGGAGTAGCGGGGGCAGCTCCTACAATGAGCAGTTCTTC. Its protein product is CASSLWSSGGSSYNEQFF.

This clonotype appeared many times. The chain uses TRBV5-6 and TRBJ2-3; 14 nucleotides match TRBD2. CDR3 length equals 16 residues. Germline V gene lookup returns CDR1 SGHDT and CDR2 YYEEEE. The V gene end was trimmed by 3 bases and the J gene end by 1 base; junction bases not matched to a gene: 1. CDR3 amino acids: CASSWGLAGGTDTQYF. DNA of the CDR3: TGTGCCAGCAGCTGGGGACTAGCGGGGGGCACAGATACGCAGTATTTT. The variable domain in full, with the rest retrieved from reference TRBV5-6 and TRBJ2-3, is DAGVTQSPTHLIKTRGQQVTLRCSPKSGHDTVSWYQQALGQGPQFIFQYYEEEERQRGNFPDRFSGHQFPNYSSELNVNALLLGDSALYLCASSWGLAGGTDTQYFGPGTRLTVL.

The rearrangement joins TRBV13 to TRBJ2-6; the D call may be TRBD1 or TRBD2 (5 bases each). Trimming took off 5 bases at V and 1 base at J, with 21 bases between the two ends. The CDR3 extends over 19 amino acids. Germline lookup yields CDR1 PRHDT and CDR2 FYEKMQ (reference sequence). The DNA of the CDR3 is TGTGCCAGCAGCCGTCGGGGCCCAGGGTCCTTATCTGGGGCCAACGTCCTGACTTTC. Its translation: CASSRRGPGSLSGANVLTF.

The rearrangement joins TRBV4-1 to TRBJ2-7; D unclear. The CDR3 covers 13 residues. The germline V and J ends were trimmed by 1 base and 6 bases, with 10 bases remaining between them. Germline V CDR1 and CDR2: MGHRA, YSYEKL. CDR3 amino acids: CASSQVGSTEQYF. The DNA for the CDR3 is TGCGCCAGCAGCCAAGTGGGTTCTACCGAGCAGTACTTC.

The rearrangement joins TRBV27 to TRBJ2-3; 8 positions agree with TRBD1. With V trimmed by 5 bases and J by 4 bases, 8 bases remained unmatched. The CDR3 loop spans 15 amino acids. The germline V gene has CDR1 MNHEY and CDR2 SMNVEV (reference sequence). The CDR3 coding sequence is TGTGCCAGCAGTCCATTGGACAGGGAGGCAGATACGCAGTATTTT. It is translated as CASSPLDREADTQYF.

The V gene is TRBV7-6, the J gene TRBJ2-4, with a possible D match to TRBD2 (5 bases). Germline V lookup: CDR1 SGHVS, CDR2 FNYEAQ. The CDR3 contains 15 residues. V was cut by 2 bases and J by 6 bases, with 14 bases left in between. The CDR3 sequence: CASSLPGSVRNIQYF. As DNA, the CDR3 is TGTGCCAGCAGCTTACCGGGGTCAGTGAGAAACATTCAGTACTTC.

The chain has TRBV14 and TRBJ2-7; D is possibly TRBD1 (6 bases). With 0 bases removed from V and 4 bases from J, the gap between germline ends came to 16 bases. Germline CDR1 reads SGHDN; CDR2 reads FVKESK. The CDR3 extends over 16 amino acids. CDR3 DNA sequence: TGTGCCAGCAGCCAAGATAGTTGGACAGCCTATTACGAGCAGTACTTC. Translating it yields CASSQDSWTAYYEQYF.

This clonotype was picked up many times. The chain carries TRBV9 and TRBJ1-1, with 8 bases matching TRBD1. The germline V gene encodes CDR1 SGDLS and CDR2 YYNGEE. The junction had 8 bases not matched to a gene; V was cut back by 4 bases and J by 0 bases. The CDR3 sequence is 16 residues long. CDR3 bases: TGTGCCAGCAGCCGCTACAGGGGGAGCTTGAACACTGAAGCTTTCTTT. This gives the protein CASSRYRGSLNTEAFF.

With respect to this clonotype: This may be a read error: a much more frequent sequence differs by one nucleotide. The CDR3 DNA is TGTGCCAGTAGTATATGGAAGATCACCGGGGAGCTGGTTTTT. It specifies CASSIWKITGELVF. The chain is built from TRBV19 and TRBJ2-2; D is perhaps TRBD2 (5 bases). The CDR3 spans 14 residues. Germline CDR1 LNHDA, CDR2 SQIVND (reference sequence).

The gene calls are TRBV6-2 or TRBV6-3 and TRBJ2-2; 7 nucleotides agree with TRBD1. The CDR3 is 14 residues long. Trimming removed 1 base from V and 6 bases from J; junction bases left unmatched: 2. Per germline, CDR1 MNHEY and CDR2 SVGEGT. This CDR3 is CASSYYRGSGELFF. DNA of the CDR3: TGTGCCAGCAGTTACTACAGGGGTTCCGGGGAGCTGTTTTTT.

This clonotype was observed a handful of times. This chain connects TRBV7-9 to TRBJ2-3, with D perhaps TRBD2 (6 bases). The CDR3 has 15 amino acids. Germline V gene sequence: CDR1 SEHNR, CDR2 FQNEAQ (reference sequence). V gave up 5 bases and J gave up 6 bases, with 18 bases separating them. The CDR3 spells CASSPPRGAGDTQYF. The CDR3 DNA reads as TGTGCCAGCAGCCCTCCTCGCGGGGCGGGGGATACGCAGTATTTT.

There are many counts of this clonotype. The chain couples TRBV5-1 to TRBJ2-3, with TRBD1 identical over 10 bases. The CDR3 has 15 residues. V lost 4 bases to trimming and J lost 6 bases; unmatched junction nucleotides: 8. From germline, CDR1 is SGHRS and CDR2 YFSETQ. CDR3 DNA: TGCGCCAGCAGCCTCGACAGGGGGCGCTTGGATACGCAGTATTTT. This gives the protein CASSLDRGRLDTQYF.